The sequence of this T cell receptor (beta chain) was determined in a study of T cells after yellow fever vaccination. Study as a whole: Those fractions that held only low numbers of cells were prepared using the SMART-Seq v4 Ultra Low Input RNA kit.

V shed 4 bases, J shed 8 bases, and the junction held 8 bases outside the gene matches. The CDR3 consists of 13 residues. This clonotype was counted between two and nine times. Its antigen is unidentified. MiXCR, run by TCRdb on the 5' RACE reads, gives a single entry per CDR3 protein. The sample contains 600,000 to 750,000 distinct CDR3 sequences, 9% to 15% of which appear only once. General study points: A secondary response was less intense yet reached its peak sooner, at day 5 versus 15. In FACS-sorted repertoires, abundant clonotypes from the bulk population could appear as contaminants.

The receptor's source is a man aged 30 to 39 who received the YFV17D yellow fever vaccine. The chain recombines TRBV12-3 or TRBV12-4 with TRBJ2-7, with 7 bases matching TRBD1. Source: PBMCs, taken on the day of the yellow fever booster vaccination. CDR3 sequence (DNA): TGTGCCAGCAGTTCGGGACAGCTCTGGCAGCAGTACTTC. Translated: CASSSGQLWQQYF.